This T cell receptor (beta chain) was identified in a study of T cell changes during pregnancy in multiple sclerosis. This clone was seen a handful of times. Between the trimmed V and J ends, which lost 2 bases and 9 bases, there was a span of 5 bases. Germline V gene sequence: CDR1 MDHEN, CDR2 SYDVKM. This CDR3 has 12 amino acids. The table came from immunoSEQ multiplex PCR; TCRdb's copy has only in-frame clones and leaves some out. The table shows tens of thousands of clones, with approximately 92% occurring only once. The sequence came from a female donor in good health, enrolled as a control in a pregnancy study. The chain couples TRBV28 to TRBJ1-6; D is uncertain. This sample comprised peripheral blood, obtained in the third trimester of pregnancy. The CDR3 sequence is CASSLPVSPLHF. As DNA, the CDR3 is TGTGCCAGCAGTTTACCAGTTTCACCCCTCCACTTT.